This T cell receptor beta chain emerged from a study of blood T cell repertoires in COVID-19. Study background: Samples representing acute and convalescent COVID-19 were sourced from the United States, Italy and Spain.

This CDR3 is 12 amino acids long. Trimming removed 1 base from V and 4 bases from J, with 5 bases in between. CDR1 is SQVTM, CDR2 ANQGSEA, per germline. Clones were sequenced by immunoSEQ multiplex PCR, and TCRdb holds only the in-frame ones, with some missing. This table holds 150,000 to 200,000 clones, more than 70% found once. The chain combines TRBV29-1 with TRBJ1-3; no clear D. Sequenced: peripheral blood. This TCR derives from a woman in her sixties or seventies with acute or convalescent COVID-19. CDR3 DNA: TGCAGCGTTGAAGGGCCGGGAAACACCATATATTTT. It translates to CSVEGPGNTIYF.